Presented here are 6 T cell receptor beta chains from one specimen sequenced in a study of blood T cell repertoires in COVID-19. Produced via immunoSEQ multiplex PCR; TCRdb's table is partial and in-frame only. The table has approximately 140,000 clones, 75% to 90% seen once. The specimen was PBMCs or T cells enriched from blood (not recorded which). These receptors all stem from a woman aged 45-65 years who had recovered from COVID-19.

The rearrangement joins TRBV5-1 to TRBJ1-2, with unresolved D. V lost 1 base, J lost 2 bases, and 9 bases lay in between. This CDR3 comprises 14 residues. CDR1 is SGHRS and CDR2 is YFSETQ in the germline V gene. The DNA for the CDR3 is TGCGCCAGCAGCTTGACAGAACCGAACTATGGCTACACCTTC. Encoded protein: CASSLTEPNYGYTF.

This chain links TRBV7-2 with TRBJ2-7, with a weak D call TRBD1 (5 bases). CDR3 size: 16 residues. The germline gives CDR1 SGHTA, CDR2 FQGNSA. Trimming stripped 0 bases from V and 3 bases from J, with 15 bases between. This CDR3 is CASSLAQGRSDYEQYF. CDR3 coding DNA: TGTGCCAGCAGCTTAGCTCAGGGCCGATCAGACTACGAGCAGTACTTC. The whole variable domain, remainder taken from reference TRBV7-2 and TRBJ2-7, is GAGVSQSPSNKVTEKGKDVELRCDPISGHTALYWYRQSLGQGLEFLIYFQGNSAPDKSGLPSDRFSAERTGGSVSTLTIQRTQQEDSAVYLCASSLAQGRSDYEQYFGPGTRLTVT.

The chain links TRBV4-1 to TRBJ1-2; 9 bases agree with TRBD1. Germline lookup yields CDR1 MGHRA and CDR2 YSYEKL. J lost 5 bases, V lost 3 bases, and 7 bases had no gene match. The CDR3 is 15 residues long. The CDR3 loop is CASSHNYRGQYGYTF. The CDR3 DNA sequence: TGCGCCAGCAGCCATAATTACAGGGGGCAATATGGCTACACCTTC.

The chain employs TRBV10-3 and TRBJ2-7, with D tentatively TRBD1 (6 bases). The length of the CDR3 is 13 residues. Looked up from germline, CDR1 is ENHRY and CDR2 is SYGVKD. The ends were cut back, 11 bases at V and 2 bases at J, with 16 bases in the middle. The CDR3: CAVRTDLTYEQYF. The CDR3 coding sequence is TGTGCCGTCCGGACAGACCTTACCTACGAGCAGTACTTC.

V is TRBV5-1 and J is TRBJ1-2; 8 bases are shared with TRBD1. This CDR3 contains 14 residues. V dropped 4 bases and J dropped 0; count of bases not matched to a gene: 2. Germline CDR1 SGHRS, CDR2 YFSETQ. CDR3 protein: CASSQTGANYGYTF. CDR3 coding DNA: TGCGCCAGCAGCCAGACAGGGGCTAACTATGGCTACACCTTC.

The rearrangement joins TRBV30 to TRBJ1-2; no firm D call. This CDR3 is built from 12 residues. The ends were cut back, 5 bases at V and 5 bases at J, with 12 bases in the middle. Looked up from germline, CDR1 is GTSNPN and CDR2 is SVGIG (reference sequence). CDR3 loop: CAWQGESYGYTF. The CDR3 nucleotides are TGTGCCTGGCAAGGAGAATCGTATGGCTACACCTTC.